The next 10 T cell receptor beta chains were all read from a single sample in a study of OX40 agonist ivuxolimab in advanced cancers. Profiled with immunoSEQ multiplex PCR; TCRdb holds only in-frame clones, not every one. The repertoire holds about 53,000 clones, with roughly 84% as singletons. Sequencing was performed on CD4+ or CD8+ T cells sorted from blood, taken in a trial of the OX40 agonist ivuxolimab. Receptors originate from an adult with an advanced solid tumor such as melanoma, head and neck, liver or kidney cancer.

The chain employs TRBV11-2 and TRBJ2-5; the match to TRBD2 covers 7 bases. Looked up from germline, CDR1 is SGHAT and CDR2 is FQNNGV. Trimming took 1 base from V and 0 from J; bases not matched to a gene: 2. The CDR3 extends over 15 amino acids. CDR3 coding DNA: TGTGCCAGCAGCTTAGTTGGGACTAACCAAGAGACCCAGTACTTC. It codes for CASSLVGTNQETQYF.

This sequence joins TRBV19 and TRBJ2-5, with 7 bases fitting TRBD1. Trimming removed 4 bases from V and 2 bases from J; junction bases left unmatched: 4. Germline V CDR1 and CDR2: LNHDA, SQIVND (reference sequence). The CDR3 extends over 14 amino acids. For the CDR3, the DNA is TGTGCCAGTAGTAGAAGACAGGGACAAGAGACCCAGTACTTC. This sequence encodes CASSRRQGQETQYF.

The V gene is TRBV5-5, the J gene TRBJ2-7; 9 nucleotides align to TRBD2. This CDR3 has 13 amino acids. V dropped 4 bases and J dropped 7; count of bases not matched to a gene: 6. Germline-derived CDR1 and CDR2 are SGHKS and YYEKEE (reference sequence). The CDR3: CASSPGLAWEQYF. Here the CDR3 DNA reads TGTGCCAGCAGCCCCGGACTAGCGTGGGAGCAGTACTTC.

This clone was seen a handful of times. V usage is TRBV25-1 and J usage is TRBJ2-7; the D is unclear. This CDR3 spans 14 amino acids. Germline V gene lookup returns CDR1 MGHDK and CDR2 SYGVNS. Trimming cost V 4 bases and J 2 bases, with 12 bases left between them. The CDR3 DNA follows: TGTGCCAGCAGTGCCCCGGACCGCACCTACGAGCAGTACTTC. Its translation is CASSAPDRTYEQYF.

The chain employs TRBV6-6 and TRBJ2-3; the D gene is possibly TRBD1 (5 bases). Germline loops: CDR1 MNHNY, CDR2 SVGAGI (reference sequence). The CDR3 runs 16 residues. Trimming took 4 bases from V and 5 from J, leaving 19 bases between them. The CDR3 spells CASSLLGHGHIDTQYF. The DNA of the CDR3 is TGTGCCAGCAGTTTGCTCGGACACGGCCATATAGATACGCAGTATTTT.

This sequence joins TRBV2 and TRBJ2-1; D may be TRBD1 or TRBD2 (5 bases each). Between the trimmed V and J ends, which lost 6 bases and 4 bases, there was a span of 7 bases. The CDR3 has 12 amino acids. Germline lookup yields CDR1 SNHLY and CDR2 FYNNEI. The CDR3 DNA follows: TGTGCCAGCAGGGGACCGTACAATGAGCAGTTCTTC. Translating gives CASRGPYNEQFF.

The gene calls are TRBV19 and TRBJ2-2; weak D call: TRBD1 (6 bases). Trimming left V 7 bases short and J 4 bases short, with 19 bases between. The CDR3 has 16 amino acids. Germline V lookup: CDR1 LNHDA, CDR2 SQIVND (reference sequence). The CDR3 spells CASTPQGLVGTGELFF. Here the CDR3 DNA reads TGTGCCAGTACCCCTCAGGGGCTAGTTGGCACCGGGGAGCTGTTTTTT.

The chain carries TRBV7-8 and TRBJ1-2; TRBD1 aligns across 9 bases. This CDR3 has 16 residues. The ends lost 5 bases at V and 5 bases at J; junction bases unmatched: 12. CDR1 and CDR2 (germline): SGHVS, FQNEAQ. DNA for the CDR3: TGTGCCAGCAGCCTATACCGGGACAGGGTAGATTATGGCTACACCTTC. This sequence encodes CASSLYRDRVDYGYTF.

The rearrangement uses TRBV28 and TRBJ2-5; TRBD1 agrees at 8 bases. V lost 6 bases, J lost 5 bases, and 8 bases stayed unmatched. CDR1 is MDHEN and CDR2 is SYDVKM in the germline V gene. The CDR3 sequence is 14 residues long. This CDR3 is CASSRPTGVETQYF. The DNA for the CDR3 is TGTGCCAGCAGCCGCCCGACAGGGGTTGAGACCCAGTACTTC.

The chain is built from TRBV11-2 and TRBJ2-5; 7 positions match TRBD2. The length of the CDR3 is 14 residues. V lost 5 bases and J lost 7; bases outside the gene matches: 10. Germline V gene lookup returns CDR1 SGHAT and CDR2 FQNNGV. CDR3 protein: CASSPRRGRGTQYF. DNA for the CDR3: TGTGCCAGCAGCCCCCGGCGGGGGAGGGGGACCCAGTACTTC.